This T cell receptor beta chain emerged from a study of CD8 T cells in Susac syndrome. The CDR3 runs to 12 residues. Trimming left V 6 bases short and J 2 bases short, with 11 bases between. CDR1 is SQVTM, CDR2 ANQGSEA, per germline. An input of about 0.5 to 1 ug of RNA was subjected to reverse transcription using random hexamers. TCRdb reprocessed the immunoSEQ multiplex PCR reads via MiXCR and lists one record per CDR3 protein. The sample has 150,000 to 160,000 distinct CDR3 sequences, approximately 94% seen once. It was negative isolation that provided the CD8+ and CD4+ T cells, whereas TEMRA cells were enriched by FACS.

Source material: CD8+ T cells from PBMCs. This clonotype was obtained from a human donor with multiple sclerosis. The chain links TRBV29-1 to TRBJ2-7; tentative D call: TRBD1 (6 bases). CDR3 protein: CSVQNRAYEQYF. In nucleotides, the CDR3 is TGCAGCGTGCAAAACAGGGCCTACGAGCAGTACTTC.